Sequencing of this T cell receptor (beta chain) was carried out in a study of identical twins. The table lists this clonotype with many counts. One entry per CDR3 protein results from TCRdb running MiXCR on the 5' RACE reads. The repertoire consists of about 220,000 distinct CDR3 sequences, with about 7.5% occurring once and the leading ten covering around 1.8%. The sample was also linked to a second study, of yellow fever vaccine responses in identical twins.

The sequencing sample was made of memory (CD45RO+) T cells sorted from blood. The sequence was collected from a woman between 18 and 30 years old in good health.

The chain's CDR3 is CASSQDRGQETQYF. CDR3 in DNA: TGCGCCAGCAGCCAAGACAGGGGGCAAGAGACCCAGTACTTC. The chain carries TRBV4-3 and TRBJ2-5; 7 bases agree with TRBD1. The CDR3 loop spans 14 amino acids. V shed 0 bases and J 2 bases; nucleotides not matched to a gene: 0. Germline CDR1 is LGHNA and CDR2 is YSLEER.